Below, one T cell receptor beta chain is given with its context. The target antigen is unknown. Sequencing used immunoSEQ multiplex PCR; TCRdb keeps in-frame clones, though not all of them. The sample lists about 22,000 clones; 81% were seen once. Trimming took off 5 bases at V and 2 bases at J, with 18 bases between the two ends. The CDR3 loop spans 17 amino acids. CDR1 is LNHDA, CDR2 SQIVND, per germline (reference sequence). Mixed chimerism was transient after nonmyeloablative marrow transplants from related graft donors. The record originates from a study of Tregs in tolerant kidney transplant recipients. The study's findings and limits: Donor-specific Treg expansion exceeded global Treg expansion in tolerant patients, suggesting antigen drive. Biological reproducibility was not directly addressed, but technical replication error appeared minimal.

This TCR was recovered from a human patient who received a combined kidney and bone marrow transplant. Among the T cells, some may be from the graft donor. The source was CD8+ T cells from blood (PBMCs), collected 6 months after the transplant. The J gene is TRBJ2-2, the V gene TRBV19; a possible D gene is TRBD2 (5 bases). CDR3 amino acids: CASSAWEYLKNTGELFF. CDR3 bases: TGTGCCAGTAGTGCCTGGGAGTACCTGAAAAACACCGGGGAGCTGTTTTTT. The variable domain in full, with the rest retrieved from reference TRBV19 and TRBJ2-2, is DGGITQSPKYLFRKEGQNVTLSCEQNLNHDAMYWYRQDPGQGLRLIYYSQIVNDFQKGDIAEGYSVSREKKESFPLTVTSAQKNPTAFYLCASSAWEYLKNTGELFFGEGSRLTVL.